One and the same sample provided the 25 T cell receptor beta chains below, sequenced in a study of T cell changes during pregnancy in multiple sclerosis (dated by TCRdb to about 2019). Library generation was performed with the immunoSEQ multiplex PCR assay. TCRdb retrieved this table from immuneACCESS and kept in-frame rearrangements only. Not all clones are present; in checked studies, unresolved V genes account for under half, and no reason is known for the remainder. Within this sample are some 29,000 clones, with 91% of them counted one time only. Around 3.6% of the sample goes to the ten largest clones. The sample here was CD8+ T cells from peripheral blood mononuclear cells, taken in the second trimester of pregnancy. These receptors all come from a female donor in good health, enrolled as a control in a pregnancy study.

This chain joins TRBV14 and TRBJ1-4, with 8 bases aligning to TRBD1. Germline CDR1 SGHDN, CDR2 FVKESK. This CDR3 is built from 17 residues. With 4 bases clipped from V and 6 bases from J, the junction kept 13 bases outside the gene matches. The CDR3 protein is CASSPGQGGAIDEKLFF. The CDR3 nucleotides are TGTGCCAGCAGCCCCGGACAGGGAGGAGCGATTGATGAAAAACTGTTTTTT.

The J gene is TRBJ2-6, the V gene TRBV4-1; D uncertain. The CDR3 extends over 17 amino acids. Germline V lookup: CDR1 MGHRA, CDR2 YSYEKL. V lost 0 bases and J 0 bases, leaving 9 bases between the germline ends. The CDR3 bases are TGCGCCAGCAGCCAAGATCTATTGAGCTCTGGGGCCAACGTCCTGACTTTC. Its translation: CASSQDLLSSGANVLTF.

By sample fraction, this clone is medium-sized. Here the CDR3 reads CASSQDGTVNNEQFF. For the CDR3, the DNA is TGCGCCAGCAGCCAAGACGGGACAGTTAACAATGAGCAGTTCTTC. This chain connects TRBV4-3 to TRBJ2-1; 7 bases are shared with TRBD1. Germline values: CDR1 LGHNA, CDR2 YSLEER. The V gene end was trimmed by 0 bases and the J gene end by 5 bases; junction bases not matched to a gene: 4. The CDR3 extends over 15 amino acids.

This CDR3 is CASSVGGTEAFF. CDR3 nucleotides: TGTGCCAGTAGTGTCGGAGGCACTGAAGCTTTCTTT. The chain links TRBV19 to TRBJ1-1; D remains ambiguous. Trimming shortened V by 5 bases and J by 4 bases, and 8 bases separated the two germline ends. Germline assignment: CDR1 LNHDA and CDR2 SQIVND (reference sequence). The CDR3 covers 12 residues.

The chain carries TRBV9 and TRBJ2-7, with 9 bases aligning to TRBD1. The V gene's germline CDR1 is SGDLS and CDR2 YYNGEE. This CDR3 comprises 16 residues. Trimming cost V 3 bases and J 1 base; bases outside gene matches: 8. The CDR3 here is CASSAGQGFSSYEQYF. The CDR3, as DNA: TGTGCCAGCAGCGCAGGACAGGGGTTCAGTTCCTACGAGCAGTACTTC.

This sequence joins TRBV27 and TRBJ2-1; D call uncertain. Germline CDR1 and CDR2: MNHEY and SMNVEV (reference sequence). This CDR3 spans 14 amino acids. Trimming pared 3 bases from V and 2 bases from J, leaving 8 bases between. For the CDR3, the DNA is TGTGCCAGCAGTTTGTCAGGTGCCTACAATGAGCAGTTCTTC. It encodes CASSLSGAYNEQFF.

In DNA, the CDR3 is TGTGCCCACTTCGGGACAGGTCCTTCCTACGAGCAGTACTTC. Residues: CAHFGTGPSYEQYF. The V gene is TRBV30, the J gene TRBJ2-7, with 8 bases matching TRBD1. V shed 8 bases, J shed 1 base, and the junction held 10 bases outside the gene matches. The length of the CDR3 is 14 residues. Germline lookup yields CDR1 GTSNPN and CDR2 SVGIG (reference sequence).

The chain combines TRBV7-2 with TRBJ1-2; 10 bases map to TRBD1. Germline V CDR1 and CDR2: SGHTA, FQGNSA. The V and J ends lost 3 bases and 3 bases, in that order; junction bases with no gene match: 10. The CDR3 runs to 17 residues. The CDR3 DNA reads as TGTGCCAGCAGCTTTATCTCGACAGGGGGCGGGCACTATGGCTACACCTTC. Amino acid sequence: CASSFISTGGGHYGYTF.

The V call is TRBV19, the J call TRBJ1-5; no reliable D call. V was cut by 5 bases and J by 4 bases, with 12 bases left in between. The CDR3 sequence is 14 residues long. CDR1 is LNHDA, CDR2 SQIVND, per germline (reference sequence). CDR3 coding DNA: TGTGCCAGTAGTCCCCGGGATTGGAATCAGCCCCAGCATTTT. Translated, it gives CASSPRDWNQPQHF.

CDR3 in DNA: TGTGCCAGTAGTAAGCGGTGGGACAGCGTGACCCAGTACTTC. Translated: CASSKRWDSVTQYF. The chain links TRBV19 to TRBJ2-5, with 7 bases matching TRBD1. The V segment lost 4 bases and the J segment 7 bases; nucleotides outside the gene matches: 9. The CDR3 has 14 residues. Germline V CDR1 and CDR2: LNHDA, SQIVND (reference sequence).

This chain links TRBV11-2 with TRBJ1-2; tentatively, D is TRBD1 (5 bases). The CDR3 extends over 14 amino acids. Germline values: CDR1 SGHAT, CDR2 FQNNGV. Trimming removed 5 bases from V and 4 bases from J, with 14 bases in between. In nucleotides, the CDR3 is TGTGCCAGCAGCCCGATCGGGGGAGGCTATGGCTACACCTTC. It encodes CASSPIGGGYGYTF.

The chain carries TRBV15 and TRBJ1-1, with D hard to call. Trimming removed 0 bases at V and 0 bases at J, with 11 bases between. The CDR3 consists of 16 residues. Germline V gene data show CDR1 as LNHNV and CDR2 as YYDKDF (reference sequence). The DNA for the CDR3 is TGTGCCACCAGCAGAGATCTTAGACAAATGAACACTGAAGCTTTCTTT. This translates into CATSRDLRQMNTEAFF.

CDR3 sequence (DNA): TGTGCCAGCGGGAGCGGCAGCCCCTACGAGCAGTACTTC. This sequence encodes CASGSGSPYEQYF. The chain employs TRBV6-5 and TRBJ2-7, with a tentative D call TRBD2 (5 bases). Germline CDR1 MNHEY, CDR2 SVGAGI. The CDR3 spans 13 residues. The V gene lost 8 bases and the J gene lost 2 bases, with 13 bases spanning the gap.

CDR3 region: CASSLSNSYEQYF. CDR3 sequence (DNA): TGTGCCAGCAGCTTAAGCAACAGCTACGAGCAGTACTTC. The chain is built from TRBV7-9 and TRBJ2-7; D unclear. There are 13 residues in the CDR3. Per germline, CDR1 SEHNR and CDR2 FQNEAQ (reference sequence). The V end lost 2 bases, the J end lost 3 bases, and 8 bases lay between the germline ends.

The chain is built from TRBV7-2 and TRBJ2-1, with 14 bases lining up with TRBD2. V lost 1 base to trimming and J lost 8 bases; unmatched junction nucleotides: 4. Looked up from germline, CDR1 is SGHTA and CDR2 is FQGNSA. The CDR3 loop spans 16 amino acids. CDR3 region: CASSLGLAGGKYEQFF. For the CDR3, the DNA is TGTGCCAGCAGCTTAGGACTAGCGGGGGGGAAGTATGAGCAGTTCTTC.

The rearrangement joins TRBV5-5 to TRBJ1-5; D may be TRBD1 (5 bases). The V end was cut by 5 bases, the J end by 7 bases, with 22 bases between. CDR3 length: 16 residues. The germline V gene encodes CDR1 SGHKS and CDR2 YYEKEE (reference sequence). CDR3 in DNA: TGTGCCAGCAGTAGGGACTCGGGAAGGCTGGGACAGCCCCAGCATTTT. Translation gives CASSRDSGRLGQPQHF.

CDR3 amino acids: CASSVDRQLNYGYTF. As DNA, the CDR3 is TGTGCCAGCAGCGTAGACAGGCAACTTAACTATGGCTACACCTTC. The gene calls are TRBV9 and TRBJ1-2; a weak D match, TRBD1 (5 bases). The CDR3 has 15 amino acids. The germline V gene has CDR1 SGDLS and CDR2 YYNGEE. Trimming shortened V by 0 bases and J by 1 base, and 10 bases separated the two germline ends.

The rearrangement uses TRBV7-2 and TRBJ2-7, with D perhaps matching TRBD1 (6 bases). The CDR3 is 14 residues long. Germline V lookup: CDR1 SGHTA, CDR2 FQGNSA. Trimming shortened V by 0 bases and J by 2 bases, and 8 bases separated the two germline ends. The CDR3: CASSLAAGAYEQYF. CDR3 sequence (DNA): TGTGCCAGCAGCTTAGCGGCAGGGGCCTACGAGCAGTACTTC. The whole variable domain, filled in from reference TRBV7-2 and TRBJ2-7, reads GAGVSQSPSNKVTEKGKDVELRCDPISGHTALYWYRQSLGQGLEFLIYFQGNSAPDKSGLPSDRFSAERTGGSVSTLTIQRTQQEDSAVYLCASSLAAGAYEQYFGPGTRLTVT.

The CDR3 DNA is TGCGCCAGCAGCTTGCCTCAGGGTTTGAATGAGCAGTTCTTC. Translation: CASSLPQGLNEQFF. The V gene is TRBV5-1, the J gene TRBJ2-1; tentative D call: TRBD1 (5 bases). This CDR3 has 14 residues. Germline lookup yields CDR1 SGHRS and CDR2 YFSETQ. V was pared by 1 base and J by 7 bases, with 12 bases between.

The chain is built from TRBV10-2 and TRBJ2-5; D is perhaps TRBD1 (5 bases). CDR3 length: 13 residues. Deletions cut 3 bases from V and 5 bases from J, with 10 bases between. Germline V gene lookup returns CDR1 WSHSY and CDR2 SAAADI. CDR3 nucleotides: TGCGCCAGCAGTGAAACAGGTGCGGAGACCCAGTACTTC. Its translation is CASSETGAETQYF.

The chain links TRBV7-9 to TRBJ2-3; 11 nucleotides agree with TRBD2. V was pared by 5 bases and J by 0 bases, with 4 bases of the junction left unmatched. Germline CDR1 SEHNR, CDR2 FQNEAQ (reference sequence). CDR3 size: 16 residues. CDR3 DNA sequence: TGTGCCAGCAGCGGTAGCGGGGGGGTTAGCACAGATACGCAGTATTTT. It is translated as CASSGSGGVSTDTQYF.

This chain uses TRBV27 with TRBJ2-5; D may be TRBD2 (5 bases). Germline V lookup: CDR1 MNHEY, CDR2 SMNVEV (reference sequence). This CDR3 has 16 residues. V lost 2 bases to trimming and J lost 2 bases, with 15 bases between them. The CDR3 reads CASSLTGLGYQETQYF. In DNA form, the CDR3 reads TGTGCCAGCAGTTTAACGGGATTGGGGTATCAAGAGACCCAGTACTTC.

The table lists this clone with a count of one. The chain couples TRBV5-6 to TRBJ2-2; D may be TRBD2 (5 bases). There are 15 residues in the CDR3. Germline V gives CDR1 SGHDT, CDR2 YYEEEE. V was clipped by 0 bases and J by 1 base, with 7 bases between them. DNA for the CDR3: TGTGCCAGCAGCTTGGGACTACAGAACACCGGGGAGCTGTTTTTT. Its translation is CASSLGLQNTGELFF.

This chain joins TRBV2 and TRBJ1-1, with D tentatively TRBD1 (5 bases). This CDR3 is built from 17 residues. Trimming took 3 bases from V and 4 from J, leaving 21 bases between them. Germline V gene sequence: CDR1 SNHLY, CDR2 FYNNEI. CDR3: CASSDNTVWLTGTEAFF. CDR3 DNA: TGTGCCAGCAGTGATAATACCGTGTGGCTCACAGGCACTGAAGCTTTCTTT.

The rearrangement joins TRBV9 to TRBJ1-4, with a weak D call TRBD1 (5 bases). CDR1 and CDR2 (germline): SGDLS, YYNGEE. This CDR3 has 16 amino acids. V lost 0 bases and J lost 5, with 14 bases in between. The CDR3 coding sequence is TGTGCCAGCAGCGTAGAACGAGGCAGGGTGAATGAAAAACTGTTTTTT. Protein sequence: CASSVERGRVNEKLFF.